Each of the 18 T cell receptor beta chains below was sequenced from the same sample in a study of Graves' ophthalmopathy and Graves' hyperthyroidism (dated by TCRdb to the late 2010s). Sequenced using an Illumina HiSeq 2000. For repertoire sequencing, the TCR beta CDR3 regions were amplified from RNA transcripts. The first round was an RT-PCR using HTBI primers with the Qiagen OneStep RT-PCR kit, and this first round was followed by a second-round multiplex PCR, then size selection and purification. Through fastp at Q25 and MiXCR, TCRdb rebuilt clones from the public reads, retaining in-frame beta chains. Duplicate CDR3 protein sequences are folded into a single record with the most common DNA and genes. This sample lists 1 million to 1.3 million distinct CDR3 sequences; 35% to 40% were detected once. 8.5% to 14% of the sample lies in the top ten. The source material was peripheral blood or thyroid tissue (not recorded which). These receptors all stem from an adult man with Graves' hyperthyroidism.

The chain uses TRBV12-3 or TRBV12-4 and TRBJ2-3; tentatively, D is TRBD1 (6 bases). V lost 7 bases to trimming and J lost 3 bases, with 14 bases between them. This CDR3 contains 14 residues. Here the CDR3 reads CASIPLGGTDTQYF. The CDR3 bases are TGTGCCAGCATTCCCTTAGGGGGTACAGATACGCAGTATTTT.

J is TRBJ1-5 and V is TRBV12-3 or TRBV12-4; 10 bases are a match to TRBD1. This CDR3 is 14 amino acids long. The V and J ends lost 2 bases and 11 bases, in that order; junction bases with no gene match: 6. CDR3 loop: CASSLYGQGETQHF. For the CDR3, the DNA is TGTGCCAGCAGTTTATATGGACAGGGGGAGACCCAGCATTTT.

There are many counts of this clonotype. The CDR3 DNA sequence: TGTGCCAGCAGCGTGGGTTCGGGTTCGACCTACGAGCAGTACTTC. It encodes CASSVGSGSTYEQYF. The chain combines TRBV12-3 or TRBV12-4 with TRBJ2-7, with D unresolved. Between the trimmed V and J ends, which lost 6 bases and 2 bases, there was a span of 17 bases. The CDR3 is 15 residues long.

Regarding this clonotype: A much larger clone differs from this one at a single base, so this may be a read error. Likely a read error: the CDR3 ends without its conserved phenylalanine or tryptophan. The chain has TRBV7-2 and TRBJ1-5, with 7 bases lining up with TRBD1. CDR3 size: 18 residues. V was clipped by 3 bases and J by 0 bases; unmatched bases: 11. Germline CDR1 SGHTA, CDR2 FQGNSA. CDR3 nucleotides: TGTGCCAGCAGCTTTCCCAGGGGGGGAAACTATAGCAATCAGCCCCAGCATTGT. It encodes CASSFPRGGNYSNQPQHC.

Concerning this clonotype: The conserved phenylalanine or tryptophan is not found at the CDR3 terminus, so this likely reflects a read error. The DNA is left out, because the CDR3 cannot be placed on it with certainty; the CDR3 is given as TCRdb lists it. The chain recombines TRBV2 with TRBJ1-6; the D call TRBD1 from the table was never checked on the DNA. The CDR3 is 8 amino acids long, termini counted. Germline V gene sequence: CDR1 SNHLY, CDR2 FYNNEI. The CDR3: CASTQGNY.

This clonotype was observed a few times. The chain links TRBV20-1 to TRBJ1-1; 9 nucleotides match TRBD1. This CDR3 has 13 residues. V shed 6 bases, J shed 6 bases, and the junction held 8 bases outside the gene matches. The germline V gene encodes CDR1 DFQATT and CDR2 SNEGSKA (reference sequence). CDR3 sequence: CSALEQGAAEAFF. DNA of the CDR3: TGCAGTGCCCTCGAACAGGGGGCGGCTGAAGCTTTCTTT.

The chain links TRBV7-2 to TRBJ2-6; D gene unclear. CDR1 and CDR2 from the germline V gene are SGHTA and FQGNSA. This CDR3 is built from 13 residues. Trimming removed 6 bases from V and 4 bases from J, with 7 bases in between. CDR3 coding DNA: TGTGCCAGCAGGTTCGGGGGGGCCAACGTCCTGACTTTC. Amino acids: CASRFGGANVLTF.

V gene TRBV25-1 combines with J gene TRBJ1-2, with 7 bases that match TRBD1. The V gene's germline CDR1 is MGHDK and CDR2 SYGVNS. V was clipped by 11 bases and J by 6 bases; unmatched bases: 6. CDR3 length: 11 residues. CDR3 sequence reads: CAPGRGDGYTF. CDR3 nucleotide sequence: TGTGCCCCCGGCAGGGGGGATGGCTACACCTTC.

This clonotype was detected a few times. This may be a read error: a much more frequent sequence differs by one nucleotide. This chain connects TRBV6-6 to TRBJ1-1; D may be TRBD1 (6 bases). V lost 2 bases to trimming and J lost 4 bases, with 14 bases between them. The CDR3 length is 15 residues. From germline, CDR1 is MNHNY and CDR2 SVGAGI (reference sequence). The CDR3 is CASSYVVRGGTEAFF. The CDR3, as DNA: TGTGCCAGCAGTTACGTGGTCAGGGGAGGCACTGAAGCTTTCTTT.

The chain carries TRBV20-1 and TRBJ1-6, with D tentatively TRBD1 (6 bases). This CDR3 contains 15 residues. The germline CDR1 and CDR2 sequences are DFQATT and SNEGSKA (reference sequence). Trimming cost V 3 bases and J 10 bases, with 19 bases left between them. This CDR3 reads CSARGGAGEYSPLHF. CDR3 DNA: TGCAGTGCTAGGGGGGGCGCAGGGGAGTACTCACCCCTCCACTTT.

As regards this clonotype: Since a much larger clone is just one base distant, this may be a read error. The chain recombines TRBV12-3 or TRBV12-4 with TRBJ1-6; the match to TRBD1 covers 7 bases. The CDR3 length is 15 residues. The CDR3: CAGSLGGGEYSPLHF. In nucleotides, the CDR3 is TGTGCCGGCAGTCTCGGAGGGGGCGAGTATTCACCCCTCCACTTT.

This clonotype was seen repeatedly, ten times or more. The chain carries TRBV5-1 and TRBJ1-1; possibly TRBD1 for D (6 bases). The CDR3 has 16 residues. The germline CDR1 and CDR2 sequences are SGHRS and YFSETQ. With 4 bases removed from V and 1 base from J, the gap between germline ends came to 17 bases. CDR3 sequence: CASSPAPGVRNTEAFF. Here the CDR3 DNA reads TGCGCCAGCAGCCCCGCCCCAGGGGTTAGGAACACTGAAGCTTTCTTT.

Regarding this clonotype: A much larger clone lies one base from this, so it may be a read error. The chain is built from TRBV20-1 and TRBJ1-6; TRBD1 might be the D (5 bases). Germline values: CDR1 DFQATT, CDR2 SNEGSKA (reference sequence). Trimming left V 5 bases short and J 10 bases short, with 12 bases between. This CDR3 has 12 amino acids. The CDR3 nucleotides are TGCAGTGCTGGAAGGGGCCGATCACCCCTCCACTTT. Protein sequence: CSAGRGRSPLHF.

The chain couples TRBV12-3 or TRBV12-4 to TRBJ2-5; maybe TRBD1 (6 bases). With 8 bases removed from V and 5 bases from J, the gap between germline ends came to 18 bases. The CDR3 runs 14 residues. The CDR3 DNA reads TGTGCCAGCCTCGGACAGAACACCGGGGAGACCCAGTACTTC. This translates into CASLGQNTGETQYF.

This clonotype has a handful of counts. CDR3 nucleotide sequence: TGCAGCGTCCCCGGGACAGGCTTGTACGAGCAGTACTTC. Encoded protein: CSVPGTGLYEQYF. The chain joins TRBV29-1 to TRBJ2-7; TRBD1 agrees at 8 bases. Unmatched junction bases numbered 8, after V lost 6 bases and J lost 4 bases. This CDR3 is 13 amino acids long. Germline CDR1 and CDR2: SQVTM and ANQGSEA.

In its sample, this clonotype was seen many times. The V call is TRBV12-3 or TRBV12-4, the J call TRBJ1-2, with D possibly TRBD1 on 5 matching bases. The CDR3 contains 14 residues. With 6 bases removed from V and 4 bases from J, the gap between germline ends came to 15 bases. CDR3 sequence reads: CASSPGHDSYGYTF. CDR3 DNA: TGTGCCAGCAGCCCCGGGCACGACAGCTATGGCTACACCTTC.

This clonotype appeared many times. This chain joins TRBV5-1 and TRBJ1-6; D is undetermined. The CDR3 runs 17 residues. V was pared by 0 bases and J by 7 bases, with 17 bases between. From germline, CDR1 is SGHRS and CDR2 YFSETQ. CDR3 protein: CASSLDRYRAPNSPLHF. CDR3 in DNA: TGCGCCAGCAGCTTGGATCGTTATCGGGCTCCCAATTCACCCCTCCACTTT.

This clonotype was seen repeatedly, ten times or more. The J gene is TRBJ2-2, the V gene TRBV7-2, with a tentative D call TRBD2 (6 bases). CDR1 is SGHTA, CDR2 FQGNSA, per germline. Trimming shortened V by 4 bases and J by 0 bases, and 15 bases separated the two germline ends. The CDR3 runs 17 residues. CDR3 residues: CASSSTAGSANTGELFF. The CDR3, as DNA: TGTGCCAGCAGCTCTACCGCGGGGTCAGCGAACACCGGGGAGCTGTTTTTT.